This T cell receptor (beta chain) stems from a study of CD8 T cells in Susac syndrome. In the study overall: Among the Susac syndrome patients who underwent sequencing, about 6 had clinically active disease, while under 10 of them were in remission.

After extraction with the RNeasy kit, about 0.5 to 1 ug of the RNA was reverse transcribed using random hexamers. TCRdb re-derived calls from the immunoSEQ multiplex PCR reads in MiXCR, one entry per CDR3 protein. Here the sample spans some 200,000 distinct CDR3 sequences, around 95% being singletons. CDR1 and CDR2 from the germline V gene are MGHDK and SYGVNS. The CDR3 is 13 amino acids. Trimming left V 3 bases short and J 12 bases short, with 15 bases between. Material: CD4+ T cells from PBMCs. This receptor was taken from a human donor with Susac syndrome. The chain has TRBV25-1 and TRBJ2-1; D is perhaps TRBD1 (6 bases). DNA for the CDR3: TGTGCCAGCAGTGATACAGGGCCCGGAGGGCAGTTCTTC. Amino acids: CASSDTGPGGQFF.